Below are 3 T cell receptor beta chains sequenced from a single sample in a study of cytomegalovirus exposure and HLA in healthy donors. This table comes from immunoSEQ multiplex PCR, and its TCRdb copy is limited to in-frame clones, with some not included. Here the sample spans approximately 65,000 clones, about 90% being singletons. The sample comprised PBMCs. These receptors all come from a man aged 18 to 30 in good health and CMV-seronegative.

The chain recombines TRBV5-1 with TRBJ1-1; 7 bases match TRBD1. CDR3 length: 15 residues. Trimming removed 4 bases from V and 2 bases from J; junction bases left unmatched: 8. Per the germline V gene, CDR1 is SGHRS and CDR2 is YFSETQ. In DNA, the CDR3 is TGCGCCAGCAGCCTCCAAGGGACAGCTAACACTGAAGCTTTCTTT. It encodes CASSLQGTANTEAFF.

The J gene is TRBJ1-4, the V gene TRBV7-2; 7 bases line up with TRBD1. The CDR3 sequence is 19 residues long. Germline-derived CDR1 and CDR2 are SGHTA and FQGNSA. Trimming at V came to 3 bases and at J to 4 bases, leaving 17 bases not matched to a gene. As DNA, the CDR3 is TGTGCCAGCAGCTTCCGACCACTCGTGACCGGGACAGTTAATGAAAAACTGTTTTTT. Translation: CASSFRPLVTGTVNEKLFF.

This chain connects TRBV27 to TRBJ1-5; D is unclear. The germline V gene encodes CDR1 MNHEY and CDR2 SMNVEV (reference sequence). The CDR3 spans 12 residues. The ends were cut back, 10 bases at V and 9 bases at J, with 16 bases in the middle. CDR3 amino acids: CATGPEWRPQHF. Written as DNA, the CDR3 is TGTGCCACTGGGCCAGAATGGCGGCCCCAGCATTTT.